This T cell receptor beta chain was identified during a study of T cell clones after liver transplantation. Study details: Samples came from ITN030ST, which attempted immunosuppression withdrawal within 2 years of liver transplantation. Three of the eight recipients were HCV-positive; the rest had non-autoimmune, non-viral transplant indications. Blood was drawn pre-transplant, before withdrawal, and after full or failed withdrawal.

V was pared by 3 bases and J by 5 bases, with 8 bases of the junction left unmatched. The CDR3 extends over 15 amino acids. Germline CDR1 LNHDA, CDR2 SQIVND (reference sequence). Sequencing used immunoSEQ multiplex PCR; TCRdb keeps in-frame clones, though not all of them. Here the sample spans some 45,000 clones, around 84% being singletons. Regarding the study as a whole: In a couple of subjects, few donor cells limited the measurable donor-reactive repertoire.

Concerning this clone itself: Its antigen is undetermined.

The clonotype comes from a human patient who received a liver transplant. Some T cells may be the graft donor's. The input for sequencing was CD4+ T cells from blood, taken 24 months after liver transplant. The chain employs TRBV19 and TRBJ2-3; 7 nucleotides match TRBD2. The CDR3 reads CASSMGRGYGDTQYF. The CDR3 coding sequence is TGTGCCAGTAGTATGGGGCGGGGGTATGGAGATACGCAGTATTTT.